The 6 T cell receptor beta chains listed next were all sequenced from one sample in a study of shared clonotypes between healthy human individuals. Cells designated naive CD8 were CD45RO-negative and were positively selected for CCR7, with terminally differentiated effector memory CD45RA+ cells excluded. The assay was immunoSEQ multiplex PCR, and TCRdb's table has in-frame clones only and misses some. The data contain about 2.2 million clones, about 94% of them singletons. The sequenced material came from naive CD8+ T cells from PBMCs. The receptors here all came from a young man in good health. Some clones in this sample may be carry-over from other donors' samples.

The chain combines TRBV7-9 with TRBJ2-1; D gene unclear. The CDR3 runs to 15 residues. V lost 4 bases and J 0 bases, leaving 10 bases between the germline ends. In germline, CDR1 is SEHNR, CDR2 FQNEAQ (reference sequence). The CDR3 bases are TGTGCCAGCAGCTCCGGTTCGAGCTCCTACAATGAGCAGTTCTTC. It is translated as CASSSGSSSYNEQFF.

The chain recombines TRBV19 with TRBJ2-7, with no clear D. The CDR3 covers 14 residues. Germline values: CDR1 LNHDA, CDR2 SQIVND (reference sequence). V shed 1 base and J shed 3 bases, with 10 bases lying between them. CDR3 nucleotide sequence: TGTGCCAGTAGTATAGGACACATATACTACGAGCAGTACTTC. Residues: CASSIGHIYYEQYF.

The table lists this clone with a count of one. This chain uses TRBV10-3 with TRBJ1-3, with 12 bases lining up with TRBD1. The V segment lost 0 bases and the J segment 7 bases; nucleotides outside the gene matches: 19. The CDR3 is 21 residues long. Germline V gives CDR1 ENHRY, CDR2 SYGVKD. The CDR3 nucleotides are TGTGCCATCAGTGAGTCGCGATATACCGGGACAGGGGGCTTTTTGGCGAACACCATATATTTT. Translating gives CAISESRYTGTGGFLANTIYF.

This sequence joins TRBV7-9 and TRBJ2-1; D not certain. The CDR3 loop spans 14 amino acids. Trimming left V 1 base short and J 6 bases short, with 10 bases between. Germline values: CDR1 SEHNR, CDR2 FQNEAQ (reference sequence). The DNA for the CDR3 is TGTGCCAGCAGCTTAGAGGTGACTTTCAATGAGCAGTTCTTC. It is translated as CASSLEVTFNEQFF.

The V and J genes are TRBV7-9 and TRBJ2-2; D not certain. V shed 5 bases and J shed 0 bases, with 10 bases lying between them. CDR1 and CDR2 (germline): SEHNR, FQNEAQ (reference sequence). There are 15 residues in the CDR3. CDR3 bases: TGTGCCAGCAGCCACACCGGAACGAACACCGGGGAGCTGTTTTTT. Its protein is CASSHTGTNTGELFF.

The rearrangement joins TRBV19 to TRBJ2-1, with 14 bases fitting TRBD2. With V trimmed by 10 bases and J by 5 bases, 13 bases remained unmatched. The CDR3 is 17 amino acids. Germline CDR1 and CDR2: LNHDA and SQIVND (reference sequence). The DNA for the CDR3 is TGTGCCACCACACTCGTTGGACTAGCGGGAGGTGACAATGAGCAGTTCTTC. Its translation: CATTLVGLAGGDNEQFF.